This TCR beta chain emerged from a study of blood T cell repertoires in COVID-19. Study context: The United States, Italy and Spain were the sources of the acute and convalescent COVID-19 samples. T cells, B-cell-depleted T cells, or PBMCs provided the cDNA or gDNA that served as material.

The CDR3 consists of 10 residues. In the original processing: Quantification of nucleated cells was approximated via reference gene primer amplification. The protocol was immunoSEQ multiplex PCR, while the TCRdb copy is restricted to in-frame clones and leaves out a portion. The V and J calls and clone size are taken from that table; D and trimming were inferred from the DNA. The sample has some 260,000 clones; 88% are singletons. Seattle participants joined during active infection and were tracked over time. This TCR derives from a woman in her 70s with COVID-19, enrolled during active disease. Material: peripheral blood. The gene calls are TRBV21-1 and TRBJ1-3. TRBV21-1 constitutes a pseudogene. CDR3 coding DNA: TGTGCCAGCCTTGGAAACACCATATATTTT. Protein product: CASLGNTIYF.